This T cell receptor beta chain is from a study of beta chain features in type 1 diabetes. Cells sorted by CD45RO/CCR7/CD25/CD127/CD95/CD27 comprised CD4+ naive, central memory, regulatory and stem cell-like memory cells. V lost 1 base and J 5 bases, leaving 15 bases between the germline ends. This CDR3 region has 15 residues. CDR1 is SGHDT, CDR2 YYEEEE, per germline. Study outcomes and limitations: Possible PCR preference for shorter templates applied equally to patients and controls.

Concerning this clone: Antigen unknown.

Expressed TCRB transcripts were sequenced because the entire RNA isolate underwent reverse transcription. The average output of naive, central memory and regulatory T cell samples was millions of reads. Clones were read by immunoSEQ multiplex PCR, and TCRdb kept only the in-frame ones, dropping some. The sample yields about 150,000 clones, over 9.5% seen once. The chain links TRBV5-6 to TRBJ2-5; a weak D match, TRBD1 (6 bases). Sequenced input: naive CD4+ T cells from blood. This receptor was obtained from a man between 18 and 29 years old in good health. CDR3: CASSLSVGARETQYF. The CDR3 bases are TGTGCCAGCAGCTTGTCAGTGGGGGCGAGGGAGACCCAGTACTTC.